This entry is about one T cell receptor (beta chain). Its matching antigen is unknown. This specimen comes from a study of post-analysis software for immune sequencing data. The library was made from cDNA and included unique molecular identifiers. TCRdb re-derived calls from the PCR reads in MiXCR, one entry per CDR3 protein. The sample contains roughly 600,000 distinct CDR3 sequences, 40% to 50% of which appear only once. The ends were cut back, 5 bases at V and 0 bases at J, with 12 bases in the middle. The CDR3 runs to 14 residues. CDR1 and CDR2 (germline): SQVTM, ANQGSEA. Whole-study results and caveats: By F measure, samples from a shared preparation batch strongly co-clustered. Relative to controls, patients had five TRBV segments at higher frequency, with TRBV5-6, TRBV5-1 and TRBV20-1 among these.

The chain couples TRBV29-1 to TRBJ2-3; the D is unclear. The sequenced material came from blood. This TCR derives from a girl between 10 and 17 years old with multiple sclerosis. In DNA form, the CDR3 reads TGCAGCGTTAGGGTTTCGACTAGCACAGATACGCAGTATTTT. Protein sequence: CSVRVSTSTDTQYF.